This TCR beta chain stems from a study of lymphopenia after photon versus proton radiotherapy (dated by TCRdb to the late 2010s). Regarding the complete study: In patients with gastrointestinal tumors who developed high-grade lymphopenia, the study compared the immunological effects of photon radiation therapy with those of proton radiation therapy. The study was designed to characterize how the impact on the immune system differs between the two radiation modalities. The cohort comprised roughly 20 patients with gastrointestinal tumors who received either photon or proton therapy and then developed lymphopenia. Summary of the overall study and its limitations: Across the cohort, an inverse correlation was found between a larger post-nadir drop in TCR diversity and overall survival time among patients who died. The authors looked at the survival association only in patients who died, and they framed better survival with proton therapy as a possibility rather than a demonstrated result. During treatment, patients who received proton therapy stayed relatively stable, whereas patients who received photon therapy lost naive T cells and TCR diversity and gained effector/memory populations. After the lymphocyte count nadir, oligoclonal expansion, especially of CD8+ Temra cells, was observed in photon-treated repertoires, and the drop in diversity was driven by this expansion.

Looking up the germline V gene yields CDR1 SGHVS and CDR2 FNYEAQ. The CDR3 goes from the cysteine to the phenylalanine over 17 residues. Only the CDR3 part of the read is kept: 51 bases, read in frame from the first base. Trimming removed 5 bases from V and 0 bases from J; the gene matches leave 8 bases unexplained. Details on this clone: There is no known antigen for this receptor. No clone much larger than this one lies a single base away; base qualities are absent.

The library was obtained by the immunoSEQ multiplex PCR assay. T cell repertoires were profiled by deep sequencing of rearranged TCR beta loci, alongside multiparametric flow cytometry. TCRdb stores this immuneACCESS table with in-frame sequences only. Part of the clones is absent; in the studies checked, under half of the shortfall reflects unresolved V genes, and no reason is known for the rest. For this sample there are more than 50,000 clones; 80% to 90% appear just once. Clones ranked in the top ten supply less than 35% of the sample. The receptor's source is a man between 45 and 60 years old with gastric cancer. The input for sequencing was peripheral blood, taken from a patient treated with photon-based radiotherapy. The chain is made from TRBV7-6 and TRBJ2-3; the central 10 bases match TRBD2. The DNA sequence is TGTGCCAGCAGCCCTTTAGCGGGAGGCACTAGCACAGATACGCAGTATTTT. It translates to CASSPLAGGTSTDTQYF.